The next 14 T cell receptor beta chains were all read from a single sample in a study of CD8 T cells in Susac syndrome. After extraction with the RNeasy kit, roughly 0.45 to 1 ug of the RNA was reverse transcribed using random hexamers. MiXCR, applied by TCRdb to the immunoSEQ multiplex PCR reads, yields one record per CDR3 protein. The table lists more than 85,000 distinct CDR3 sequences, roughly 96% of them singletons. Specimen: CD4+ T cells from PBMCs. These receptors all stem from a human donor in good health.

This rearrangement joins TRBV29-1 to TRBJ2-2, with 9 bases that match TRBD1. This CDR3 contains 14 residues. Germline-derived CDR1 and CDR2 are SQVTM and ANQGSEA. The J segment lost 3 bases and the V segment lost 5 bases, leaving 4 bases of the junction unmatched. The DNA for the CDR3 is TGCAGCGTTCAGACAGGGGGATACACCGGGGAGCTGTTTTTT. It yields the protein CSVQTGGYTGELFF.

The chain links TRBV7-2 to TRBJ2-7; 10 bases are a match to TRBD2. CDR3 length: 14 residues. J was trimmed by 5 bases and V by 2 bases; bases with no gene match: 3. Germline V CDR1 and CDR2: SGHTA, FQGNSA. CDR3 DNA: TGTGCCAGCAGCTTAACGCTAGCGGGGGACGAGCAGTACTTC. As protein: CASSLTLAGDEQYF.

The V call is TRBV7-2, the J call TRBJ2-2, with D uncertain. This CDR3 has 12 amino acids. Germline V gives CDR1 SGHTA, CDR2 FQGNSA. Trimming stripped 1 base from V and 7 bases from J, with 4 bases between. The CDR3: CASSLGYGELFF. CDR3 nucleotides: TGTGCCAGCAGCTTAGGTTACGGGGAGCTGTTTTTT.

The genes are TRBV29-1 and TRBJ1-2; D is unresolved. Trimming took off 0 bases at V and 8 bases at J, with 10 bases between the two ends. The CDR3 contains 12 residues. Germline-derived CDR1 and CDR2 are SQVTM and ANQGSEA. As DNA, the CDR3 is TGCAGCGTTGAAGATCGTAGGGAAGGCTACACCTTC. It yields the protein CSVEDRREGYTF.

The genes are TRBV4-1 and TRBJ2-1; a possible D gene is TRBD2 (6 bases). V gave up 5 bases and J gave up 10 bases, with 12 bases separating them. Germline lookup yields CDR1 MGHRA and CDR2 YSYEKL. The CDR3 is 12 residues long. CDR3 protein: CASSASGREQFF. CDR3 in DNA: TGCGCCAGCAGCGCCAGCGGGCGCGAGCAGTTCTTC.

The chain uses TRBV30 and TRBJ2-7; D is ambiguous. This CDR3 is 14 amino acids long. The germline V and J ends were trimmed by 0 bases and 3 bases, with 12 bases remaining between them. Germline lookup yields CDR1 GTSNPN and CDR2 SVGIG (reference sequence). CDR3: CAWSVPVAGYEQYF. CDR3 in DNA: TGTGCCTGGAGTGTACCGGTGGCCGGCTACGAGCAGTACTTC.

The chain has TRBV28 and TRBJ2-7; weak D call: TRBD2 (6 bases). The CDR3 consists of 14 residues. V lost 3 bases, J lost 5 bases, and 14 bases lay in between. Germline V gives CDR1 MDHEN, CDR2 SYDVKM. CDR3 nucleotide sequence: TGTGCCAGCAGTTTCTCCGGGACTCGCGACGAGCAGTACTTC. It encodes CASSFSGTRDEQYF.

This clonotype was counted a single time. The V gene is TRBV5-6, the J gene TRBJ2-1; TRBD2 matches 8 bases. V shed 4 bases and J 9 bases; nucleotides not matched to a gene: 12. The CDR3 runs to 15 residues. CDR1 and CDR2 from the germline V gene are SGHDT and YYEEEE. The CDR3, as DNA: TGTGCCAGCAGCAGGCTCCGGACTAGCCGTTCTGAGCAGTTCTTC. Protein: CASSRLRTSRSEQFF. The whole variable domain, filled in from reference TRBV5-6 and TRBJ2-1, reads DAGVTQSPTHLIKTRGQQVTLRCSPKSGHDTVSWYQQALGQGPQFIFQYYEEEERQRGNFPDRFSGHQFPNYSSELNVNALLLGDSALYLCASSRLRTSRSEQFFGPGTRLTVL.

The rearrangement joins TRBV6-1 to TRBJ1-2, with 7 nucleotides matching TRBD1. After removal of 2 bases from V and 8 bases from J, the junction contained 11 bases not matched to a gene. Germline V lookup: CDR1 MNHNS, CDR2 SASEGT. The CDR3 loop spans 15 amino acids. CDR3 residues: CASSESEQGRRGYTF. The CDR3 DNA sequence: TGTGCCAGCAGTGAAAGTGAACAGGGGAGACGGGGCTACACCTTC.

This sequence joins TRBV14 and TRBJ2-2; maybe TRBD1 (6 bases). Germline loops: CDR1 SGHDN, CDR2 FVKESK. The V end was cut by 2 bases, the J end by 4 bases, with 20 bases between. The CDR3 covers 18 residues. CDR3 sequence: CASSQRIKATGRTGELFF. The CDR3 region has the DNA TGTGCCAGCAGCCAACGAATAAAGGCAACAGGGCGCACCGGGGAGCTGTTTTTT.

V and J are TRBV4-1 and TRBJ2-3; 9 nucleotides align to TRBD2. Germline lookup yields CDR1 MGHRA and CDR2 YSYEKL. V gave up 6 bases and J gave up 5 bases; unmatched junction bases: 6. This CDR3 is built from 14 residues. CDR3 bases: TGCGCCAGCAGTCGGCGGGAGGGCCAAGATACGCAGTATTTT. Residues: CASSRREGQDTQYF.

The chain recombines TRBV5-1 with TRBJ1-3; 7 bases map to TRBD1. CDR1 SGHRS and CDR2 YFSETQ come from the germline V gene. Trimming cost V 4 bases and J 4 bases; bases outside gene matches: 5. The CDR3 loop spans 14 amino acids. The CDR3 here is CASSRGQMGNTIYF. CDR3 bases: TGCGCCAGCAGCCGGGGACAGATGGGAAACACCATATATTTT.

V and J are TRBV6-2 or TRBV6-3 and TRBJ2-7; 11 nucleotides agree with TRBD2. The CDR3 sequence is 15 residues long. CDR1 and CDR2 from the germline V gene are MNHEY and SVGEGT. V was pared by 5 bases and J by 4 bases, with 7 bases of the junction left unmatched. CDR3 DNA sequence: TGTGCCAGCAGTGCCCATAGCGGGAGGGCGTACGAGCAGTACTTC. It yields the protein CASSAHSGRAYEQYF.

This chain connects TRBV5-1 to TRBJ2-7; TRBD2 is a possible D gene (6 bases). The V gene's germline CDR1 is SGHRS and CDR2 YFSETQ. V shed 4 bases and J shed 5 bases, with 25 bases lying between them. The CDR3 has 17 residues. CDR3 amino acids: CASSQRGSGLFKNEQYF. The DNA for the CDR3 is TGCGCCAGCAGCCAGCGTGGTAGCGGTCTGTTTAAGAACGAGCAGTACTTC.